This T cell receptor beta chain emerged from a study of T cell repertoires in cytomegalovirus infection. Background on the study: Well-studied HLA-B-restricted epitopes and recently identified HLA-C-restricted epitopes of CMV were both used in the study. Study-wide results and limits: CMV-specific TCR beta clonotypes restricted by HLA-C were the ones dominating the ex vivo response.

This clonotype was seen repeatedly, ten times or more. Its antigen is unknown. TCRdb re-called the reads through MiXCR, storing one row per CDR3 protein. This table holds hundreds of thousands of distinct CDR3 sequences, approximately 30% found once. Trimming took 3 bases from V and 1 from J; bases not matched to a gene: 4. The CDR3 has 16 residues. Per the germline V gene, CDR1 is SGHTA and CDR2 is FQGNSA. This receptor was identified in a human donor in good health (CMV status not recorded). Some clones in this sample may be carry-over from other donors' samples. The chain links TRBV7-2 to TRBJ2-2; 8 bases agree with TRBD2. The material was cultured CD8+ T cells from PBMCs, obtained from culture after CMV antigen stimulation. The CDR3 sequence: CASSFRAGENTGELFF. The CDR3 DNA sequence: TGTGCCAGCAGCTTTCGAGCGGGGGAGAACACCGGGGAGCTGTTTTTT.